This T cell receptor (beta chain) was observed in a study of cytomegalovirus exposure and HLA in healthy donors. Study-level findings and limits: Analysis was carried out at a later point, and it linked a missense DCLRE1C variant to TCR beta V- and J-gene trimming. In a later analysis, at a false discovery rate of 0.05, fewer than 20,000 TCR beta sequences were associated with HLA alleles. The majority of CMV-associated TCR beta chains were reported as apparently HLA-restricted in a later analysis.

PCR was performed using 60 Vbeta and 13 Jbeta primers. The protocol was immunoSEQ multiplex PCR, while the TCRdb copy is restricted to in-frame clones and leaves out a portion. Its table lists tens of thousands of clones. About this clone: Its antigen remains unknown.

Losses at the gene ends were 8 bases for V and 8 bases for J; bases not matched to a gene: 8. This CDR3 has 12 residues. Germline CDR1 GTSNPN, CDR2 SVGIG (reference sequence). The receptor's source is a man aged 35 to 55 in good health and CMV-seronegative. Sequencing used PBMCs. This chain links TRBV30 with TRBJ1-4; 7 bases are a match to TRBD1. CDR3: CAAGTDREKLFF. CDR3 DNA sequence: TGTGCCGCCGGGACAGATCGGGAAAAACTGTTTTTT.